The sequence of this T cell receptor beta chain was determined in a study of tumor-infiltrating lymphocytes in primary liver carcinoma. For the study at large: Ranging in age from 30 to 69 years, the patients were men and women. Sample yields of productive TCRbeta reads, ranging from roughly 3.65 to 8 million, were similar across tissue types. Study conclusions and caveats: Relative to blood, tumors carried a significantly larger fraction of the repertoire in their top 250 clones (p = 0.039). Tumor-adjacent and tumor-blood pairs shared a smaller degree of overlap than tumor region pairs.

About this clonotype: Its cognate antigen is unknown. Relative to the germline gene, one junction end is altered; a read error may explain this.

The source material, roughly 18-30 mg of unsorted bulk tissue, was used to co-extract RNA and DNA. Per the germline V gene, CDR1 is SGHAT and CDR2 is FQNNGV. There are 15 residues in the CDR3. The template, about 510 ng total RNA, yielded TCR beta cDNA made with a constant-region primer. Three nested multiplex PCR rounds of slightly modified ARM-PCR generated TCR beta libraries. TRBV1-TRBV30 forward and Cbeta reverse primers drove the first two roughly 10-cycle rounds. TCRdb independently ran MiXCR on the multiplex PCR reads; one entry per CDR3 protein. The sample has about 120,000 distinct CDR3 sequences; approximately 71% are singletons.

The TCR sequence derives from a woman aged 60 to 75 with primary liver carcinoma and hepatitis B virus infection. The rearrangement links TRBV11-2 to TRBJ2-2; the D is unclear. Sequences were obtained from tumor-adjacent normal liver tissue. The CDR3 bases are TGTGCCAGTAGCTACGGGTCGCAGAACATCGGGGAGCTGTTTTTT. Encoded protein: CASSYGSQNIGELFF.